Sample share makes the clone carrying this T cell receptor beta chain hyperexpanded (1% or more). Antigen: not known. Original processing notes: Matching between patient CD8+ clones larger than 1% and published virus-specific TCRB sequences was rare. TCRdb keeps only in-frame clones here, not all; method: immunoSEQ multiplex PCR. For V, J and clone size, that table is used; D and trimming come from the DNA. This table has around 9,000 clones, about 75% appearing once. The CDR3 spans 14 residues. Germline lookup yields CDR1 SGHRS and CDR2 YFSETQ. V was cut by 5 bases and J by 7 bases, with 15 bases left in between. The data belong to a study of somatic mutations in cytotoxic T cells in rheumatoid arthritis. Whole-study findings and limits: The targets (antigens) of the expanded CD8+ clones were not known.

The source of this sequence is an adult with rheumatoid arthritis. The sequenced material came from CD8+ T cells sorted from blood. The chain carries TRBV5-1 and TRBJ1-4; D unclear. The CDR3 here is CASSIWEPSEKLFF. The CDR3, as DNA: TGCGCCAGCAGTATATGGGAACCCTCTGAAAAACTGTTTTTT.